The T cell receptor (beta chain) under discussion was sequenced for a study of blood T cells in healthy people across ages (dated by TCRdb to between 2015 and 2017). Regarding the complete study: In model experiments, roughly one uniquely barcoded TCR beta cDNA molecule per two T cells was captured by template switching. Using deep sequencing normalized with unique cDNA molecular identifiers, the study measured how TCR beta repertoire diversity changes with age. The donors were split into four age groups: young (average around 17 years), middle-aged (about 40), aged (approximately 59) and long-lived (roughly 80). The study analyzed two additional independent replicas of 1 million unique cDNA reads from the same blood draw for two donors, one aged 18 to 30 and one aged 80 or older. Results the study describes overall, beyond this receptor: Donor CMV infection status was unknown, potentially confounding age-related changes in expanded clonotypes. Estimates of total diversity based on one million sequenced T cells were considered lower bounds and underestimates. Compared with the aged group, the long-lived group had more naive CD4+ T cells, fewer expanded clones and increased TCR diversity, a pattern suggesting age selection. Observed TCR beta diversity per million T cells fell roughly linearly with age, and a significant reduction was already apparent by age roughly 40. Because profiling used bulk unsorted PBMCs, naive and antigen-experienced compartments could not be compared conclusively. Observed TCR beta diversity correlated strongly with the percentage of naive T cells measured by flow cytometry.

The library was produced with 5' RACE. Sequencing was performed on an Illumina HiSeq 2500. A second PCR of about 7 to 12 cycles was run with a J-beta primer mix and a sample-barcoded 5' primer. A unique molecular identifier was introduced onto each TCR beta cDNA molecule by a template-switch 5' adaptor carrying 12 random nucleotides. Each sample yielded at least 2.5 million CDR3-containing paired-end reads. All of the RNA was converted into first-strand cDNA using the Mint cDNA synthesis kit, with a TRBC-specific oligonucleotide serving as the primer. All cDNA was treated with uracil-DNA glycosylase and then went through a first 18-cycle PCR with the universal primers M1SS and BC2_uni_R. The original methods were these. Normalization of each sample was performed by random selection of 1 million high-quality reads, each carrying a distinct molecular identifier. Instead of being binned into consensus sequences, reads with shared molecular identifiers were discarded. MiTCR, set to a Q25 quality threshold and the strictest error-elimination algorithm, was used for CDR3 identification, clonotype clustering and error correction. A nonparametric unseen species model with Euler transformation was used to estimate lower-bound total TCR beta diversity. In-frame beta chains were kept once TCRdb had trimmed the public reads at Q25 with fastp and called clones with MiXCR. Rows with a matching CDR3 protein are joined into one entry that keeps the most common DNA and genes. For this entry, the V and J calls and clone size follow TCRdb and not the study's own pipeline. Across this sample there are hundreds of thousands of distinct CDR3 sequences, with around 25% seen only once. Under 10% of the sample is held by the ten biggest clonotypes.

This clonotype was found a few times. The specificity of this receptor is unknown. No per-base quality is available; no much larger clone lies one base away. The donors were about 40 Caucasian individuals from Russia, aged roughly 6 to 90 years, who were systemically healthy. Each donor gave about 9.8 milliliters of peripheral blood, drawn into EDTA-treated Vacutainer tubes. Ficoll-Paque density-gradient centrifugation was used to isolate PBMCs, with at least 6 million per sample. Trizol reagent was used to extract total RNA from PBMCs, with at least 6 micrograms per sample. Naive CD45RAhigh/CD27high T cell percentages were measured by flow cytometry on a PBMC aliquot from every donor. The data were also submitted as part of a second study, on T cells of mothers and their children. The second source states: Nine systemically healthy Caucasian individuals served as donors, namely three mothers together with their six children. cDNA synthesis consumed the entire amount of extracted RNA, loaded at around 1.5 ug RNA in each 15 ul reaction. In the second PCR, the M1S primer added sample barcodes and 2-4 random nucleotides. More than 9 million TCR beta CDR3 reads were obtained from each mother, and about 3 million reads were obtained from each child. Thymic selection shapes the output of TCR recombination in a similar way in related and unrelated pairs, and inherited differences have a minor effect. Normalized repertoire overlap was always found to be slightly, but never significantly, higher in related mother-child pairs than in unrelated mother-child pairs. Persistent microchimeric T cell clones were not detected, at a sensitivity of approximately 98 clones per million clonotypes. To look for features that set related mother-child pairs apart from unrelated individuals, the researchers ran deep NGS to compare the TCR beta repertoires of mothers and children. On average, the children were approximately 11 +/- 4 years old, while the mothers were 40 +/- 4 years old. After adapter ligation with NEBNext reagents, the libraries were sequenced on Illumina HiSeq 2000 with 100+100 nt paired-end reads. To prevent cross-contamination, the mother and child libraries were prepared one month apart and sequenced in separate runs. Each donor had between roughly 500,000 and 2,100,000 distinct TCR beta clonotypes identified. Naive TCR beta clonotypes were estimated from low-frequency clonotypes matched to each donor's FACS-determined naive share, without sorting.

The clonotype originates from a boy aged 10-17 years in good health. Input material: blood.

The nucleotides read TGCAGCGTTGTTACAGGGAGCTCCTACAATGAGCAGTTCTTC. Translated, this is CSVVTGSSYNEQFF. The sequence links TRBV29-1 to TRBJ2-1; 6 matching bases give a weak D call of TRBD1. CDR1 and CDR2 (SQVTM, ANQGSEA) derive from the germline V gene. The CDR3 measures 14 amino acids from cysteine to phenylalanine. Only the CDR3 DNA stays, 42 bases, in frame from base 1. Between the V and J ends, shortened by 4 bases and 0 bases respectively, the junction contains 10 bases.